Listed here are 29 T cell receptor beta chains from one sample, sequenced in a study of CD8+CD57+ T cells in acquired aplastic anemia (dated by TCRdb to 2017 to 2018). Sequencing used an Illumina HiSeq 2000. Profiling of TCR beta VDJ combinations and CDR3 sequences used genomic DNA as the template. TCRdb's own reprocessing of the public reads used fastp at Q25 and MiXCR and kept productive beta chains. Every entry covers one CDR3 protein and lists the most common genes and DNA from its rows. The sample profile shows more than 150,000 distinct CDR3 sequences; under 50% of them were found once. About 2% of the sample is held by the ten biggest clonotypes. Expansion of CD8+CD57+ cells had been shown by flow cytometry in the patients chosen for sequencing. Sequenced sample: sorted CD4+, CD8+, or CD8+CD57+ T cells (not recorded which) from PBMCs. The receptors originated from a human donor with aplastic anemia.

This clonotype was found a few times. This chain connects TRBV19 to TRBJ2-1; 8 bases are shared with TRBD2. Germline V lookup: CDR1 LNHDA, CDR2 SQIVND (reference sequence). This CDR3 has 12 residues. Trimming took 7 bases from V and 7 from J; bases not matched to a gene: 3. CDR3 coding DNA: TGTGCCAGTAAAGAGCGGGGGAATGAGCAGTTCTTC. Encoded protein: CASKERGNEQFF.

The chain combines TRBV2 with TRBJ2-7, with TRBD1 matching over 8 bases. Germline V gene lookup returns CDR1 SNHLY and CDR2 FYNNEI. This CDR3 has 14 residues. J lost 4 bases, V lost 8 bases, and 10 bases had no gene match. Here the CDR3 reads CASGDGDRTYEQYF. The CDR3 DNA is TGTGCCAGCGGGGACGGGGACAGGACGTACGAGCAGTACTTC. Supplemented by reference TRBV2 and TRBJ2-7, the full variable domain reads EPEVTQTPSHQVTQMGQEVILRCVPISNHLYFYWYRQILGQKVEFLVSFYNNEISEKSEIFDDQFSVERPDGSNFTLKIRSTKLEDSAMYFCASGDGDRTYEQYFGPGTRLTVT.

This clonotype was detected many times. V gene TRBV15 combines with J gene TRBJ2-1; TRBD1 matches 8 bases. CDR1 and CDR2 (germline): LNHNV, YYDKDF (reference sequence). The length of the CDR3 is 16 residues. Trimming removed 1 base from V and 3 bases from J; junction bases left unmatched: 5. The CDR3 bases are TGTGCCACCAGCAGAGTTTCAGGGGGCGGCTACAATGAGCAGTTCTTC. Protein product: CATSRVSGGGYNEQFF.

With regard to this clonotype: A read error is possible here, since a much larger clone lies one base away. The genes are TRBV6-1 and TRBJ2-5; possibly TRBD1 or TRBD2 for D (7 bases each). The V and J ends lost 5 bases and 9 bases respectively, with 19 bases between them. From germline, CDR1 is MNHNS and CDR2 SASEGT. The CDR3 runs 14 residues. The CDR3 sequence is CASSPRSGGEAQYF. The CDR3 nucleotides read TGTGCCAGCAGTCCAAGGTCAGGGGGGGAGGCCCAGTACTTC.

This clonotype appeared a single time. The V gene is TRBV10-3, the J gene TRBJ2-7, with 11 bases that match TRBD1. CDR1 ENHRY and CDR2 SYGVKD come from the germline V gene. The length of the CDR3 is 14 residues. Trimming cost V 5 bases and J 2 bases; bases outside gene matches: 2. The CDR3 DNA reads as TGTGCCATCAGTCCGGGACAGGGGGCCTACGAGCAGTACTTC. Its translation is CAISPGQGAYEQYF.

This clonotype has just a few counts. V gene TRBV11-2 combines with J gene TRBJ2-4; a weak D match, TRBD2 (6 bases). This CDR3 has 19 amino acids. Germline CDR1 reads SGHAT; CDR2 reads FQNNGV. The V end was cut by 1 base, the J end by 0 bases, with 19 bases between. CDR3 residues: CASSLGVGATRVAKNIQYF. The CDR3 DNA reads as TGTGCCAGCAGCTTAGGGGTAGGAGCGACTAGAGTAGCCAAAAACATTCAGTACTTC.

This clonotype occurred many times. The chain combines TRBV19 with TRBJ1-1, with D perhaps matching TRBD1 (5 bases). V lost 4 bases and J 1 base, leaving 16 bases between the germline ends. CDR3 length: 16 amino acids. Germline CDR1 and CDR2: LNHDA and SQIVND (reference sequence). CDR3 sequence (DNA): TGTGCCAGTAGTACCAGGACAAGACGGGGGAACACTGAAGCTTTCTTT. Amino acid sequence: CASSTRTRRGNTEAFF.

CDR3 sequence (DNA): TGTGCCAGCAGCTTTTTAGCCCGAAGTCAGGATACGCAGTATTTT. Protein sequence: CASSFLARSQDTQYF. The J gene is TRBJ2-3, the V gene TRBV7-8; D is uncertain. With 3 bases removed from V and 6 bases from J, the gap between germline ends came to 16 bases. Germline V gene lookup returns CDR1 SGHVS and CDR2 FQNEAQ. The CDR3 runs to 15 residues.

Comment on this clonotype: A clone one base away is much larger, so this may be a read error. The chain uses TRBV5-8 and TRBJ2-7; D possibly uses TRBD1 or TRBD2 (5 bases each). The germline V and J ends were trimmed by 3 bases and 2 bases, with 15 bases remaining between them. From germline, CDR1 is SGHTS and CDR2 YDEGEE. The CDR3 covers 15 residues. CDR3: CASSWNQGATYEQYF. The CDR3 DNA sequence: TGTGCCAGCAGCTGGAACCAGGGAGCGACCTACGAGCAGTACTTC.

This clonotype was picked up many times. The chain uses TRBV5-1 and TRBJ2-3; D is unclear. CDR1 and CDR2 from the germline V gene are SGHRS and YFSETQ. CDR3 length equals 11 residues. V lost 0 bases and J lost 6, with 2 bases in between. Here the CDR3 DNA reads TGCGCCAGCAGCTTGGACGATACGCAGTATTTT. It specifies CASSLDDTQYF.

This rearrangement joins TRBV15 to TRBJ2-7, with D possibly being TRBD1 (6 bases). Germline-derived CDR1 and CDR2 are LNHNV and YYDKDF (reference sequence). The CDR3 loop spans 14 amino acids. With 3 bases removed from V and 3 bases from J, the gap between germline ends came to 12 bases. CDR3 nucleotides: TGTGCCACCAGCAGGGCTGGACAGATCTACGAGCAGTACTTC. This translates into CATSRAGQIYEQYF.

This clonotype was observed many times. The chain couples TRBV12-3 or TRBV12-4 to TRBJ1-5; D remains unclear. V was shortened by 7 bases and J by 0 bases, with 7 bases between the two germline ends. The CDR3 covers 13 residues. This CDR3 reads CASTSSSNQPQHF. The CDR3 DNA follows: TGTGCCAGCACCTCTTCTAGCAATCAGCCCCAGCATTTT.

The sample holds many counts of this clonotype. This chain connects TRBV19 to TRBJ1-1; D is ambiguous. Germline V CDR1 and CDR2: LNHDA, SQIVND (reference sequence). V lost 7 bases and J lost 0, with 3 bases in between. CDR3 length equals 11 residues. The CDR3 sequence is CASKVNTEAFF. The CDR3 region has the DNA TGTGCCAGTAAAGTGAACACTGAAGCTTTCTTT.

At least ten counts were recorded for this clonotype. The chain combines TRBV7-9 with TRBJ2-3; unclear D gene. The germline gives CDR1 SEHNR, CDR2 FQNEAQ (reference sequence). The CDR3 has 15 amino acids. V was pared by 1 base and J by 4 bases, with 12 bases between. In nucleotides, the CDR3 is TGTGCCAGCAGCTTAGGAGCGCGAGTATCAGATACGCAGTATTTT. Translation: CASSLGARVSDTQYF.

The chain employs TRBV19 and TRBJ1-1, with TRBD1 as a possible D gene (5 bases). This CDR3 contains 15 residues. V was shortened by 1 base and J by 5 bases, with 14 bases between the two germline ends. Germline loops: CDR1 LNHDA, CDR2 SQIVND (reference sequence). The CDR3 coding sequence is TGTGCCAGTAGTATAGTGTACGGGGGTTCGACTGAAGCTTTCTTT. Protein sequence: CASSIVYGGSTEAFF.

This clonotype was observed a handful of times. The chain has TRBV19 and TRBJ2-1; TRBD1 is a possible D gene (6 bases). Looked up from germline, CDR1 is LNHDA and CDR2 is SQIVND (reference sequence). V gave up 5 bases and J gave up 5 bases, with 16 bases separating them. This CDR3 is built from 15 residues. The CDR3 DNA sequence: TGTGCCAGTAGTGGGTTACAGGGAGTTCACAATGAGCAGTTCTTC. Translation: CASSGLQGVHNEQFF.

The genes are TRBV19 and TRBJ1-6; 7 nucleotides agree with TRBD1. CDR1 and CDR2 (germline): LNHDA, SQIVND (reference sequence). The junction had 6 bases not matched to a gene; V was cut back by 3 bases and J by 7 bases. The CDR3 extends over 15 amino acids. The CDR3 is CASSIGDRANSPLHF. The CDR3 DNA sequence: TGTGCCAGTAGTATCGGTGACAGGGCCAATTCACCCCTCCACTTT.

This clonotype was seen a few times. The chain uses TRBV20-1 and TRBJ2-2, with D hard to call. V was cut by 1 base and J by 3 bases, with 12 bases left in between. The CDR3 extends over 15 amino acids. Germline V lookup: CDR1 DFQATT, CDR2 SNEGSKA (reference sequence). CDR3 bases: TGCAGTGCTAGAGCGGGTGGATCGTACACCGGGGAGCTGTTTTTT. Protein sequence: CSARAGGSYTGELFF.

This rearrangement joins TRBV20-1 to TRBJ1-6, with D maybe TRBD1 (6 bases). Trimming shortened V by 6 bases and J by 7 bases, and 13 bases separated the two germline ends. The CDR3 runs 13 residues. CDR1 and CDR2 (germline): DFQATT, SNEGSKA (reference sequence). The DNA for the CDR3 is TGCAGTGCGCCCACAGGGTTCAATTCACCCCTCCACTTT. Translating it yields CSAPTGFNSPLHF.

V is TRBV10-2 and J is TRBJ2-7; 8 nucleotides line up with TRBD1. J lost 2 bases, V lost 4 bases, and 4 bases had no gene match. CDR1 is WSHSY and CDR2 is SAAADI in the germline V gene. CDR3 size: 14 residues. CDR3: CASSGDRTTYEQYF. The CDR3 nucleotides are TGCGCCAGCAGTGGGGACAGGACTACCTACGAGCAGTACTTC.

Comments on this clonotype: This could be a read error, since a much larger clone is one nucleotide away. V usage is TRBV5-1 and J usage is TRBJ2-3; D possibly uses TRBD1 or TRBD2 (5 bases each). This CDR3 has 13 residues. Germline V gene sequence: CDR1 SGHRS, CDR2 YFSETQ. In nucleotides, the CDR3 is TGCGCCAGCAGCGGAGCCGGGACGGATACGCACTATTTT. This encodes CASSGAGTDTHYF.

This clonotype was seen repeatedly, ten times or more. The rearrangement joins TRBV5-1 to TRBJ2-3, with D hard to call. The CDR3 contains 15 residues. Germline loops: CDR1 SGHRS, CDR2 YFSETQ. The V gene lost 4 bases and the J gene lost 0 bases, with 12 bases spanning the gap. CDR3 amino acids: CASSLDIPSTDTQYF. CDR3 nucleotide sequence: TGCGCCAGCAGCCTCGACATCCCTAGCACAGATACGCAGTATTTT.

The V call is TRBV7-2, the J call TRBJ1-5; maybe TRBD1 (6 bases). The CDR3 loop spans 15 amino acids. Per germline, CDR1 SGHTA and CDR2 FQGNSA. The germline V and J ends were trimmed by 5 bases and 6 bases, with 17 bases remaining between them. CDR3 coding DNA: TGTGCCAGCAGCGTCCACAGGGAATATGGTCAGCCCCAGCATTTT. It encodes CASSVHREYGQPQHF.

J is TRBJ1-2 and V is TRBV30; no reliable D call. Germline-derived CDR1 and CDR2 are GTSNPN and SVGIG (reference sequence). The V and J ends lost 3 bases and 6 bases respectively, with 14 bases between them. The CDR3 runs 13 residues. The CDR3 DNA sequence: TGTGCCTGGAGGAGCGGGTATGGGGATGGCTACACCTTC. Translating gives CAWRSGYGDGYTF. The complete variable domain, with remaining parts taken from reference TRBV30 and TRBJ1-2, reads SQTIHQWPATLVQPVGSPLSLECTVEGTSNPNLYWYRQAAGRGLQLLFYSVGIGQISSEVPQNLSASRPQDRQFILSSKKLLLSDSGFYLCAWRSGYGDGYTFGSGTRLTVV.

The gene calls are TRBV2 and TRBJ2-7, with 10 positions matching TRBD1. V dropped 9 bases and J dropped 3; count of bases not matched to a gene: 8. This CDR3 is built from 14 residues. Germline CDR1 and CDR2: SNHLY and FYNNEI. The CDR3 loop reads CARDVGQGSYEQYF. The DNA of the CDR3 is TGTGCCAGGGACGTGGGACAGGGGAGCTACGAGCAGTACTTC. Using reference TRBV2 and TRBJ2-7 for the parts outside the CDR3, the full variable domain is EPEVTQTPSHQVTQMGQEVILRCVPISNHLYFYWYRQILGQKVEFLVSFYNNEISEKSEIFDDQFSVERPDGSNFTLKIRSTKLEDSAMYFCARDVGQGSYEQYFGPGTRLTVT.

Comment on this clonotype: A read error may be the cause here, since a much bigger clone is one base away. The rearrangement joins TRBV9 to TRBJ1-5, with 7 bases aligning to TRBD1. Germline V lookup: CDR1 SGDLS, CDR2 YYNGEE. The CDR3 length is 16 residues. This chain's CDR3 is CARSVGSGGGNQPQHF. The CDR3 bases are TGTGCCAGGAGCGTGGGTTCAGGGGGGGGCAATCAGCCCCAGCATTTT.

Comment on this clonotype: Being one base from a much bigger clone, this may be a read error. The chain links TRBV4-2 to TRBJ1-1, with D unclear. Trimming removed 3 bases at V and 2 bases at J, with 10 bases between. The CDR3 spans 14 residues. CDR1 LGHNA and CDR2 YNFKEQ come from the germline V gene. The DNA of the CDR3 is TGTGCCAGCAGCCAGGCATTGCCCAACACTGAAGCTTTCTTT. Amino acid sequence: CASSQALPNTEAFF.

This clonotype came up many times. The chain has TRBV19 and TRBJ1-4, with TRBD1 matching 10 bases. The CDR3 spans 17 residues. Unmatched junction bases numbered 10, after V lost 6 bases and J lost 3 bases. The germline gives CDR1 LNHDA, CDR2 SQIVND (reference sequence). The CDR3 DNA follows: TGTGCCAGTAGCCCCACAGGGGGACAGGGGCCTAATGAAAAACTGTTTTTT. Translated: CASSPTGGQGPNEKLFF. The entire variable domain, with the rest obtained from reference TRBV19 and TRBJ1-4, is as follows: DGGITQSPKYLFRKEGQNVTLSCEQNLNHDAMYWYRQDPGQGLRLIYYSQIVNDFQKGDIAEGYSVSREKKESFPLTVTSAQKNPTAFYLCASSPTGGQGPNEKLFFGSGTQLSVL.

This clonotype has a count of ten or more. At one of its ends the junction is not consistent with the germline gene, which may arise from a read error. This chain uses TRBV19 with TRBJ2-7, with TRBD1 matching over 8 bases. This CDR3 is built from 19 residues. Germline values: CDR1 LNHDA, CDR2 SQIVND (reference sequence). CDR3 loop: CASSMGLAQGAAASHEQYF. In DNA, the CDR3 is TGTGCCAGTAGTATGGGCTTGGCGCAGGGGGCAGCTGCCTCCCACGAGCAGTACTTC.